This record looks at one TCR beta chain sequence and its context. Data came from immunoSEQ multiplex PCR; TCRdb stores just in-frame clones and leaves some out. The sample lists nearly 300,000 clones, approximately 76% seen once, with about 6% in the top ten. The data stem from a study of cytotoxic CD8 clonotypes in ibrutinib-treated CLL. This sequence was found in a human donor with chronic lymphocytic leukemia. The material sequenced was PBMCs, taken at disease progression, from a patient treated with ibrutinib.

The CDR3 DNA is TGTGCCATCAGTGTCGCGGCCTCCTACGAGCAGTACTTC. The encoded protein is CAISVAASYEQYF. The chain employs TRBV10-3 and TRBJ2-7; D ambiguous. The germline V gene has CDR1 ENHRY and CDR2 SYGVKD. V lost 4 bases and J lost 0, with 7 bases in between. The CDR3 contains 13 residues.